The clone carrying this TCR beta chain was seen a handful of times. The antigen is unknown. The CDR3 loop spans 13 amino acids. Deletions cut 7 bases from V and 7 bases from J, with 14 bases between. These data originate in a study of CD8 T cells in ankylosing spondylitis. General study findings and limits: A motif of under 10 highly homologous TCR beta variants was seen as apparently characteristic of ankylosing spondylitis blood.

TCR beta libraries were made by quantitative 5'-RACE with molecular barcodes. TCRdb redid the calling of the 5' RACE reads with MiXCR, one entry per CDR3 protein. The sample lists about 540,000 distinct CDR3 sequences, roughly an eighth occurring once. The source is a male donor with ankylosing spondylitis. The sample consisted of blood, either unsorted or a sorted T cell fraction (not recorded which). V and J are TRBV12-3 or TRBV12-4 and TRBJ1-5, with D possibly TRBD1 on 6 matching bases. The DNA for the CDR3 is TGTGCCAGCACCCAGGAAGGGGGACAGCCCCAGCATTTT. Protein product: CASTQEGGQPQHF.